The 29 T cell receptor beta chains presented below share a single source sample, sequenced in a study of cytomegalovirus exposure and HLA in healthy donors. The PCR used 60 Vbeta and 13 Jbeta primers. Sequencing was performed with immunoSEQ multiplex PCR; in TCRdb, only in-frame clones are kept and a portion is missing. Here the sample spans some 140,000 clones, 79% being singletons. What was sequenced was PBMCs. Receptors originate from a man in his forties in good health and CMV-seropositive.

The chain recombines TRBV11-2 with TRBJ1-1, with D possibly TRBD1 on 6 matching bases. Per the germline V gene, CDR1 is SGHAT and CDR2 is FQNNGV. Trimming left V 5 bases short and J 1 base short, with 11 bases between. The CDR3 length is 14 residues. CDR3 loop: CASSLPGQNTEAFF. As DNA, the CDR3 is TGTGCCAGCAGCCTTCCGGGACAGAACACTGAAGCTTTCTTT.

CDR3 bases: TGTGCCAGCAGCCCCGGGACAGGCCCCTATGGCTACACCTTC. Its translation is CASSPGTGPYGYTF. The genes are TRBV7-3 and TRBJ1-2; 8 nucleotides line up with TRBD1. Germline V CDR1 and CDR2: SGHTA, FQGTGA. V lost 5 bases to trimming and J lost 4 bases; unmatched junction nucleotides: 6. This CDR3 is 14 amino acids long.

The CDR3 here is CASSLGRDQPQHF. Here the CDR3 DNA reads TGTGCCAGCAGCTTAGGCCGTGATCAGCCCCAGCATTTT. V and J are TRBV13 and TRBJ1-5; D not resolved. Germline assignment: CDR1 PRHDT and CDR2 FYEKMQ (reference sequence). The CDR3 sequence is 13 residues long. V was shortened by 0 bases and J by 5 bases, with 5 bases between the two germline ends.

In DNA, the CDR3 is TGTGCCAGCAGCCTCTGGGGGGAGGCCAATCAGCCCCAGCATTTT. Protein: CASSLWGEANQPQHF. V usage is TRBV7-3 and J usage is TRBJ1-5; D may be TRBD1 (5 bases). The CDR3 runs 15 residues. Trimming left V 5 bases short and J 3 bases short, with 14 bases between. Germline-derived CDR1 and CDR2 are SGHTA and FQGTGA.

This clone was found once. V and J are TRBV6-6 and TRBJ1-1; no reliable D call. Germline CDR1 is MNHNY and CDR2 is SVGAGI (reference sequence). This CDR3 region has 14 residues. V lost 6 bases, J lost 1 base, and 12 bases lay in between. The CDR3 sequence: CASRLGGENTEAFF. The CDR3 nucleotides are TGTGCCAGCAGATTAGGAGGAGAGAACACTGAAGCTTTCTTT.

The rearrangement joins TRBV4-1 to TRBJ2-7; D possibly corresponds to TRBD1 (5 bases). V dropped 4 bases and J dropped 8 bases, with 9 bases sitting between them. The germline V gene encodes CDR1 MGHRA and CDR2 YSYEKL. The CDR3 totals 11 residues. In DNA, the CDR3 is TGCGCCAGCAGCCTTCAGGGTAAGCAGTACTTC. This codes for CASSLQGKQYF.

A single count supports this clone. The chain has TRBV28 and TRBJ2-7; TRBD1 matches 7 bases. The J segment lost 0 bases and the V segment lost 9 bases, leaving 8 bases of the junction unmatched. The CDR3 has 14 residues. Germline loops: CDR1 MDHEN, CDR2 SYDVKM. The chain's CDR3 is CASFPTGSSYEQYF. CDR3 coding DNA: TGTGCCAGTTTCCCGACAGGGAGCTCCTACGAGCAGTACTTC.

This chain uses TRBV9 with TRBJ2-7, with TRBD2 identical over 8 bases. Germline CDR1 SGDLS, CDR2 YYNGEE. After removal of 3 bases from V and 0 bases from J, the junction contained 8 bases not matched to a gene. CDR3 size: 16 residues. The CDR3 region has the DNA TGTGCCAGCAGCGCGGGGGGGTGGCGAAGCTCCTACGAGCAGTACTTC. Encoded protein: CASSAGGWRSSYEQYF.

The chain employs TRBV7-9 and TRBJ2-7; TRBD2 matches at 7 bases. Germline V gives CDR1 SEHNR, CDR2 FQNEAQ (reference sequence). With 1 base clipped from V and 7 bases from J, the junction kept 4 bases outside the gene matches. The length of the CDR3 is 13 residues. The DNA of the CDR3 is TGTGCCAGCAGCTTAGATGGGGAGGGGGAGCAGTACTTC. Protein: CASSLDGEGEQYF.

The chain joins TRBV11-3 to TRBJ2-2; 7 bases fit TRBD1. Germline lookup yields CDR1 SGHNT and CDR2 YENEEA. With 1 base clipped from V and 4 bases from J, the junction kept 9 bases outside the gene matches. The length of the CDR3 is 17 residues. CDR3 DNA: TGTGCCAGCAGCTTAGCGCCGACAGGGCAACTCACCGGGGAGCTGTTTTTT. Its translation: CASSLAPTGQLTGELFF.

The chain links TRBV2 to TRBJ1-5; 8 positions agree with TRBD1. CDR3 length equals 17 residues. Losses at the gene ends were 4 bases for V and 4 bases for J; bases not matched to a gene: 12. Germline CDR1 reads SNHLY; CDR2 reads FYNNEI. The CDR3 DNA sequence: TGTGCCAGCAGTGTGGTCCCGGGACAGGAGGTTAATCAGCCCCAGCATTTT. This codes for CASSVVPGQEVNQPQHF.

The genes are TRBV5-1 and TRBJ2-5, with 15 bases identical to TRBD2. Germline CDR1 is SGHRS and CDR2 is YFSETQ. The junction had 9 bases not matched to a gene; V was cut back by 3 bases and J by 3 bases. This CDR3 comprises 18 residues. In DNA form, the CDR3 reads TGCGCCAGCAGCTCCGGGACTAGCGGGAGGAGTAACGAAGAGACCCAGTACTTC. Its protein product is CASSSGTSGRSNEETQYF.

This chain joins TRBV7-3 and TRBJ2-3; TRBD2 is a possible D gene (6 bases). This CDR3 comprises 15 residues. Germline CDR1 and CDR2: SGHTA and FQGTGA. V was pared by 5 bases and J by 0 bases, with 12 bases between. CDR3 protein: CASSPSGLSTDTQYF. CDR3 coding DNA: TGTGCCAGCAGCCCCAGCGGGCTTAGCACAGATACGCAGTATTTT.

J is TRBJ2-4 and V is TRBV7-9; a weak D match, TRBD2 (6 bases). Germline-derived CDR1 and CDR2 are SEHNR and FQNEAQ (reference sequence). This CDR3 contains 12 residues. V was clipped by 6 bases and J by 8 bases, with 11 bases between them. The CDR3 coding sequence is TGTGCCAGCAGTTACAGCGGGTACATTCAGTACTTC. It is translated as CASSYSGYIQYF.

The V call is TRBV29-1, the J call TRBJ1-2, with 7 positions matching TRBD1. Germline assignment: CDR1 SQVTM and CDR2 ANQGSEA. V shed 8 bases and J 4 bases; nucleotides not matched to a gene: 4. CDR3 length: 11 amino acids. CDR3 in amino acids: CSSDRVYGYTF. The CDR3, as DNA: TGCAGCTCTGACAGGGTCTATGGCTACACCTTC.

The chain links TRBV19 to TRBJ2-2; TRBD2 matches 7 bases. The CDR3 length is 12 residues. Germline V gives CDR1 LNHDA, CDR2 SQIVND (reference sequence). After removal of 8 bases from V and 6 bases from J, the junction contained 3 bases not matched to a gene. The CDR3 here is CASRGVAGELFF. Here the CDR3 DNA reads TGTGCCAGTCGGGGGGTGGCCGGGGAGCTGTTTTTT.

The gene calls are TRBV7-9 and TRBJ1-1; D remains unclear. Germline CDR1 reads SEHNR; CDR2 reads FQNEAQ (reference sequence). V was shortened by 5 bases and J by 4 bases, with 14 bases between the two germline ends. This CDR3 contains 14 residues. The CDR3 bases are TGTGCCAGCAGCCAGGCGGCGGCGGGCACTGAAGCTTTCTTT. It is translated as CASSQAAAGTEAFF.

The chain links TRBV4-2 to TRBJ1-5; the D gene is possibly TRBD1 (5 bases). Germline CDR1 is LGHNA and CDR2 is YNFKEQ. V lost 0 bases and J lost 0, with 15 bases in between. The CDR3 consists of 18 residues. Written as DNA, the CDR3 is TGTGCCAGCAGCCAAGATGTGTCGGGACTTTATAGCAATCAGCCCCAGCATTTT. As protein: CASSQDVSGLYSNQPQHF.

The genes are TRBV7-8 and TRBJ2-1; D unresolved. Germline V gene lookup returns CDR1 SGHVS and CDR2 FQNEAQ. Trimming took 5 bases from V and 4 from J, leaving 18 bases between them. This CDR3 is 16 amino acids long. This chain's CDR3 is CASSRSSPVNYNEQFF. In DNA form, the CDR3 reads TGTGCCAGCAGCAGGAGTAGTCCAGTAAATTACAATGAGCAGTTCTTC.

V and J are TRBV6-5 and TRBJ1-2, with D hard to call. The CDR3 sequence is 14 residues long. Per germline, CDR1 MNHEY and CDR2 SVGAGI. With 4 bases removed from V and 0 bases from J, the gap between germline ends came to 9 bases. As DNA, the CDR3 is TGTGCCAGCAGTTCTGCACAAGCTAACTATGGCTACACCTTC. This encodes CASSSAQANYGYTF.

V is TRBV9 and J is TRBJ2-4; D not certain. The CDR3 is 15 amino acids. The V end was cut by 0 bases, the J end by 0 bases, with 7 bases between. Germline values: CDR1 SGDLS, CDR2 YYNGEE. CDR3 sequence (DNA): TGTGCCAGCAGCGTAGATGGCCAAGCCAAAAACATTCAGTACTTC. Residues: CASSVDGQAKNIQYF.

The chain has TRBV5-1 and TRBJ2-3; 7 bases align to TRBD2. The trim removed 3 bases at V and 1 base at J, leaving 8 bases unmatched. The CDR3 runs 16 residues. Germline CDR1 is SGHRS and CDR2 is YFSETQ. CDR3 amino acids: CASSSGGGTGTDTQYF. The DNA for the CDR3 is TGCGCCAGCAGCTCTGGGGGGGGAACTGGCACAGATACGCAGTATTTT.

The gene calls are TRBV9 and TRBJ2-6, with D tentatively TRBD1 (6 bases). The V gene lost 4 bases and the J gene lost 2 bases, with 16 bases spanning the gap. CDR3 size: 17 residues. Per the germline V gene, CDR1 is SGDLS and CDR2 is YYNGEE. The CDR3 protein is CASSREMGQPGANVLTF. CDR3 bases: TGTGCCAGCAGCAGAGAAATGGGACAACCTGGGGCCAACGTCCTGACTTTC.

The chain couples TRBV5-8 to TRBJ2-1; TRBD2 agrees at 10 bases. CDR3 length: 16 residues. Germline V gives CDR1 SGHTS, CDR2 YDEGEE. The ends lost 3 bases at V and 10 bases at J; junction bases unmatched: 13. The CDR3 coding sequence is TGTGCCAGCAGCTCTACCGGACTAGCGGTGAAAGGGGAGCAGTTCTTC. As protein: CASSSTGLAVKGEQFF.

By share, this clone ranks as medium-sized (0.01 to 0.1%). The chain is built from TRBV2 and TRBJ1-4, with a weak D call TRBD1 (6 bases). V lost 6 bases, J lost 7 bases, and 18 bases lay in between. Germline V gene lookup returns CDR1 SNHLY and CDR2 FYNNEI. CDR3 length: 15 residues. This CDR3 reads CASRVDGQLGEKLFF. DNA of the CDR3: TGTGCCAGCAGGGTAGATGGACAGTTAGGTGAAAAACTGTTTTTT. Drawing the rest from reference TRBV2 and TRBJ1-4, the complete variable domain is EPEVTQTPSHQVTQMGQEVILRCVPISNHLYFYWYRQILGQKVEFLVSFYNNEISEKSEIFDDQFSVERPDGSNFTLKIRSTKLEDSAMYFCASRVDGQLGEKLFFGSGTQLSVL.

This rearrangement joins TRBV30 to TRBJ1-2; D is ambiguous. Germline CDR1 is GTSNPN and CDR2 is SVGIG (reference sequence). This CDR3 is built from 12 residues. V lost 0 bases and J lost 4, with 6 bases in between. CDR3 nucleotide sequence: TGTGCCTGGAGTGTAGCCTCCTATGGCTACACCTTC. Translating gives CAWSVASYGYTF.

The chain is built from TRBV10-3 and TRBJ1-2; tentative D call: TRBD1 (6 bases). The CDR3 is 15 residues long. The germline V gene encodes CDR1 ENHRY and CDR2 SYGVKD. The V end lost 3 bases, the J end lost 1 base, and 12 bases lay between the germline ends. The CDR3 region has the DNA TGTGCCATCAGTGAAGGTCCAGGGGTTAACTATGGCTACACCTTC. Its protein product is CAISEGPGVNYGYTF.

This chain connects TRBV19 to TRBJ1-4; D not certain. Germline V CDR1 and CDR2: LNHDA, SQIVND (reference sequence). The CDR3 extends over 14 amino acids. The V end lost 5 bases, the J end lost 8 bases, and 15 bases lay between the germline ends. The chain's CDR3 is CASSPPPREEKLFF. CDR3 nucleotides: TGTGCCAGTAGTCCCCCCCCTCGGGAAGAAAAACTGTTTTTT. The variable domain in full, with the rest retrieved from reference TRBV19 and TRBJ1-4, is DGGITQSPKYLFRKEGQNVTLSCEQNLNHDAMYWYRQDPGQGLRLIYYSQIVNDFQKGDIAEGYSVSREKKESFPLTVTSAQKNPTAFYLCASSPPPREEKLFFGSGTQLSVL.

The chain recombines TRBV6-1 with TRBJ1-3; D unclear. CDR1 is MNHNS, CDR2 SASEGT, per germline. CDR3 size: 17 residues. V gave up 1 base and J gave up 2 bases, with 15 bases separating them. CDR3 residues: CASSEGAMRVTGNTIYF. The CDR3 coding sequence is TGTGCCAGCAGTGAAGGGGCCATGAGGGTAACTGGAAACACCATATATTTT.